The next 10 T cell receptor beta chains were all read from a single sample in a study of T cells in Graves' hyperthyroidism and ophthalmopathy. Amplification of TCR beta CDR3 regions was performed using RNA transcripts as template. First-round RT-PCR targeting the TCR CDR3 was performed with the HTBI primer set. TCRdb analysed the multiplex PCR reads with MiXCR anew, one entry per CDR3 protein. The sample consists of 500,000 to 550,000 distinct CDR3 sequences, nearly 20% of them appearing once. The material sequenced was blood. These receptors were collected from a man aged 35-49 years with Graves' ophthalmopathy.

The chain links TRBV18 to TRBJ2-7, with 8 bases that match TRBD1. The CDR3 sequence is 15 residues long. The J segment lost 5 bases and the V segment lost 3 bases, leaving 9 bases of the junction unmatched. Germline CDR1 reads KGHSH; CDR2 reads LQKENI. The CDR3 region is CASSPITGGLNEQYF. The DNA of the CDR3 is TGTGCCAGCTCACCCATCACAGGGGGTTTAAACGAGCAGTACTTC. Filled out from reference TRBV18 and TRBJ2-7, the complete variable domain reads NAGVMQNPRHLVRRRGQEARLRCSPMKGHSHVYWYRQLPEEGLKFMVYLQKENIIDESGMPKERFSAEFPKEGPSILRIQQVVRGDSAAYFCASSPITGGLNEQYFGPGTRLTVT.

This clonotype was recorded a few times. This sequence joins TRBV7-2 and TRBJ2-3; D not resolved. This CDR3 has 13 amino acids. The germline V gene encodes CDR1 SGHTA and CDR2 FQGNSA. The V end lost 3 bases, the J end lost 8 bases, and 12 bases lay between the germline ends. The CDR3 sequence is CASSFDLVRTQYF. CDR3 nucleotides: TGTGCCAGCAGCTTTGATCTAGTACGTACGCAGTATTTT.

This clonotype was counted at least ten times. V and J are TRBV27 and TRBJ2-5, with 10 nucleotides matching TRBD2. Germline V CDR1 and CDR2: MNHEY, SMNVEV (reference sequence). The CDR3 spans 15 residues. V trimming: 4 bases; J trimming: 5 bases; junction bases outside the gene matches: 7. The CDR3 spells CASSSPAGGRETQYF. The DNA of the CDR3 is TGTGCCAGCAGTTCCCCAGCGGGGGGGCGTGAGACCCAGTACTTC.

This clonotype was detected only a few times. V is TRBV7-2 and J is TRBJ2-3; D uncertain. Germline-derived CDR1 and CDR2 are SGHTA and FQGNSA. The V gene lost 1 base and the J gene lost 2 bases, with 10 bases spanning the gap. There are 15 residues in the CDR3. The CDR3 coding sequence is TGTGCCAGCAGCTTAGAGGGCCTAACCACAGATACGCAGTATTTT. Protein: CASSLEGLTTDTQYF.

This clonotype has ten or more counts. The chain joins TRBV6-2 or TRBV6-3 to TRBJ2-5; no clear D gene. V dropped 8 bases and J dropped 1 base, with 8 bases sitting between them. Germline V gene data show CDR1 as MNHEY and CDR2 as SVGEGT. CDR3 length: 12 residues. CDR3 sequence (DNA): TGTGCCAGCTTGAATTCCCAAGAGACCCAGTACTTC. Translated: CASLNSQETQYF.

This clonotype has at least ten counts. This chain links TRBV2 with TRBJ2-3; 7 bases match TRBD2. Germline assignment: CDR1 SNHLY and CDR2 FYNNEI. With 3 bases clipped from V and 5 bases from J, the junction kept 5 bases outside the gene matches. CDR3 length: 14 amino acids. The CDR3 is CASSEGDYLDTQYF. The DNA for the CDR3 is TGTGCCAGCAGTGAGGGGGACTATCTAGATACGCAGTATTTT.

This clonotype was observed once. This rearrangement joins TRBV19 to TRBJ1-6, with a possible D match to TRBD1 (6 bases). Per germline, CDR1 LNHDA and CDR2 SQIVND (reference sequence). This CDR3 spans 14 amino acids. Trimming took 7 bases from V and 5 from J, leaving 12 bases between them. In nucleotides, the CDR3 is TGTGCCAGTAATCAGGGGCTCAATAATTCACCCCTCCACTTT. This gives the protein CASNQGLNNSPLHF.

The chain joins TRBV2 to TRBJ1-1, with D uncertain. This CDR3 contains 14 residues. The germline V gene has CDR1 SNHLY and CDR2 FYNNEI. Between the trimmed V and J ends, which lost 0 bases and 3 bases, there was a span of 8 bases. CDR3 sequence: CASSEAEGYTEAFF. The CDR3 nucleotides are TGTGCCAGCAGTGAAGCGGAGGGATACACTGAAGCTTTCTTT.

This clonotype was seen many times. The chain links TRBV6-1 to TRBJ2-1; possibly TRBD1 or TRBD2 for D (5 bases each). V was shortened by 4 bases and J by 5 bases, with 15 bases between the two germline ends. The CDR3 loop spans 15 amino acids. From germline, CDR1 is MNHNS and CDR2 SASEGT. The CDR3 DNA follows: TGTGCCAGCAGTGCGGGGCGTCAGAGGGACAATGAGCAGTTCTTC. Encoded protein: CASSAGRQRDNEQFF.

This chain links TRBV5-6 with TRBJ2-7; D tentatively fits TRBD1 or TRBD2 (5 bases each). CDR1 is SGHDT and CDR2 is YYEEEE in the germline V gene. The CDR3 length is 14 residues. Trimming pared 4 bases from V and 0 bases from J, leaving 11 bases between. The CDR3 DNA sequence: TGTGCCAGCAGCCACGGGGCGATCTCCTACGAGCAGTACTTC. This sequence encodes CASSHGAISYEQYF. Combining the CDR3 with reference TRBV5-6 and TRBJ2-7 gives the whole variable domain DAGVTQSPTHLIKTRGQQVTLRCSPKSGHDTVSWYQQALGQGPQFIFQYYEEEERQRGNFPDRFSGHQFPNYSSELNVNALLLGDSALYLCASSHGAISYEQYFGPGTRLTVT.